This T cell receptor (beta chain) was profiled in a study of blood T cell repertoires in COVID-19. Produced via immunoSEQ multiplex PCR; TCRdb's table is partial and in-frame only. The data contain 260,000 or so clones, 88% of them seen just once; the ten biggest clones take up approximately 8.5%. In its sample, this clone was seen once. The CDR3 covers 17 residues. The V end lost 4 bases, the J end lost 3 bases, and 16 bases lay between the germline ends. Germline-derived CDR1 and CDR2 are LGHNA and YSLEER. V usage is TRBV4-3 and J usage is TRBJ1-6; possibly TRBD1 for D (6 bases). The sequence was obtained from a man younger than 35 with active or convalescent COVID-19. The sequenced material came from peripheral blood. DNA for the CDR3: TGCGCCAGCAGCCGCGACGGAGAGACAGGCTATAATTCACCCCTCCACTTT. Protein sequence: CASSRDGETGYNSPLHF.